A single sample gave rise to the 22 T cell receptor beta chains below, sequenced in a study of control samples from healthy donors and cancer patients. This table comes from immunoSEQ multiplex PCR, and its TCRdb copy is limited to in-frame clones, with some not included. Of approximately 100,000 clones listed, 90% are singletons. The source material was blood. The receptor source for this set is a human donor in good health. The donor label of this sample is uncertain.

V usage is TRBV7-6 and J usage is TRBJ1-6; no clear D. V lost 7 bases, J lost 0 bases, and 10 bases lay in between. Per germline, CDR1 SGHVS and CDR2 FNYEAQ. CDR3 length: 15 residues. CDR3 sequence: CASKELSSYNSPLHF. In DNA, the CDR3 is TGTGCCAGCAAGGAATTGAGCTCCTATAATTCACCCCTCCACTTT.

The chain links TRBV24-1 to TRBJ2-1; possible D gene TRBD1, 5 bases. Germline-derived CDR1 and CDR2 are KGHDR and SFDVKD. This CDR3 is 14 amino acids long. Trimming took 4 bases from V and 5 from J, leaving 11 bases between them. CDR3 DNA: TGTGCCACCAGTGACAGGGTAGGGAACAATGAGCAGTTCTTC. As protein: CATSDRVGNNEQFF.

CDR3 sequence (DNA): TGTGCCACCAGTGTTCCGGACAGTGAGCAGTTCTTC. It codes for CATSVPDSEQFF. The rearrangement links TRBV24-1 to TRBJ2-1; D might be TRBD1 (6 bases). Trimming removed 5 bases at V and 9 bases at J, with 10 bases between. Per the germline V gene, CDR1 is KGHDR and CDR2 is SFDVKD. CDR3 size: 12 residues.

The chain links TRBV12-3 or TRBV12-4 to TRBJ1-1; maybe TRBD1 (5 bases). CDR3 length: 12 amino acids. Trimming shortened V by 5 bases and J by 6 bases, and 10 bases separated the two germline ends. CDR3 protein: CASSPGTAEAFF. CDR3 nucleotides: TGTGCCAGCAGTCCCGGGACGGCTGAAGCTTTCTTT.

CDR3 region: CASSFRPTTGELFF. The CDR3 DNA reads TGTGCCAGCAGCTTCAGACCGACCACCGGGGAGCTGTTTTTT. The chain links TRBV5-6 to TRBJ2-2; D is unclear. Trimming took 2 bases from V and 4 from J, leaving 9 bases between them. The CDR3 has 14 amino acids. Looked up from germline, CDR1 is SGHDT and CDR2 is YYEEEE.

The chain uses TRBV10-3 and TRBJ1-3; a weak D match, TRBD1 (5 bases). This CDR3 has 15 residues. V lost 11 bases, J lost 0 bases, and 17 bases lay in between. From germline, CDR1 is ENHRY and CDR2 SYGVKD. The chain's CDR3 is CAGGRGGDSGNTIYF. CDR3 nucleotide sequence: TGTGCCGGCGGCCGTGGGGGGGACTCTGGAAACACCATATATTTT.

Here the CDR3 reads CASSLELRSTDTQYF. In DNA form, the CDR3 reads TGTGCCAGCAGTTTAGAACTCCGTAGCACAGATACGCAGTATTTT. This chain joins TRBV27 and TRBJ2-3; D remains unclear. Germline lookup yields CDR1 MNHEY and CDR2 SMNVEV (reference sequence). The CDR3 length is 15 residues. The V gene lost 2 bases and the J gene lost 0 bases, with 9 bases spanning the gap.

This clone has more than one count but fewer than ten. The chain has TRBV6-4 and TRBJ2-3; D gene ambiguous. Trimming took 6 bases from V and 1 from J, leaving 11 bases between them. The V gene's germline CDR1 is MRHNA and CDR2 SNTAGT. The CDR3 is 14 residues long. CDR3 loop: CASRSQVGTDTQYF. The CDR3 region has the DNA TGTGCCAGCAGATCTCAGGTGGGCACAGATACGCAGTATTTT.

A single count supports this clone. The V and J genes are TRBV7-2 and TRBJ1-1; D is unclear. Germline values: CDR1 SGHTA, CDR2 FQGNSA. V was cut by 2 bases and J by 4 bases, with 8 bases left in between. The CDR3 covers 13 residues. The CDR3, as DNA: TGTGCCAGCAGCTTATATCTAGGCACTGAAGCTTTCTTT. Translated, it gives CASSLYLGTEAFF.

V usage is TRBV6-5 and J usage is TRBJ2-7, with D uncertain. Trimming took 7 bases from V and 5 from J, leaving 15 bases between them. There are 13 residues in the CDR3. Germline lookup yields CDR1 MNHEY and CDR2 SVGAGI. The CDR3 nucleotides read TGTGCCAGCACCGGAGAAGGCGAACACGAGCAGTACGTC. Protein sequence: CASTGEGEHEQYV.

This clone appeared once. V is TRBV2 and J is TRBJ1-2; D may be TRBD1 (6 bases). The CDR3 length is 14 residues. The germline CDR1 and CDR2 sequences are SNHLY and FYNNEI. Between the trimmed V and J ends, which lost 5 bases and 4 bases, there was a span of 14 bases. For the CDR3, the DNA is TGTGCCAGCAGTCAGGACAGAGGGGGCTATGGCTACACCTTC. Translated: CASSQDRGGYGYTF.

The V gene is TRBV19, the J gene TRBJ1-3; D remains unclear. CDR1 is LNHDA, CDR2 SQIVND, per germline (reference sequence). V was shortened by 5 bases and J by 0 bases, with 8 bases between the two germline ends. This CDR3 region has 14 residues. The CDR3 sequence is CASSVSASGNTIYF. The CDR3, as DNA: TGTGCCAGTAGTGTTTCAGCCTCTGGAAACACCATATATTTT.

This clone was seen more than once but under ten times. The J gene is TRBJ1-2, the V gene TRBV12-3 or TRBV12-4; D call uncertain. Trimming stripped 2 bases from V and 8 bases from J, with 9 bases between. CDR3 length: 12 amino acids. CDR3 sequence reads: CASSLHGKGYTF. DNA of the CDR3: TGTGCCAGCAGTTTACACGGAAAGGGCTACACCTTC.

The DNA for the CDR3 is TGTGCCAGCAGTCCCCAGGGTACGTGGAATGAAAAACTGTTTTTT. Protein sequence: CASSPQGTWNEKLFF. The rearrangement links TRBV27 to TRBJ1-4; a weak D match, TRBD1 (5 bases). The CDR3 loop spans 15 amino acids. CDR1 and CDR2 from the germline V gene are MNHEY and SMNVEV (reference sequence). The V end was cut by 5 bases, the J end by 5 bases, with 15 bases between. Using reference TRBV27 and TRBJ1-4 for the parts outside the CDR3, the full variable domain is EAQVTQNPRYLITVTGKKLTVTCSQNMNHEYMSWYRQDPGLGLRQIYYSMNVEVTDKGDVPEGYKVSRKEKRNFPLILESPSPNQTSLYFCASSPQGTWNEKLFFGSGTQLSVL.

This chain joins TRBV30 and TRBJ1-6, with 12 bases fitting TRBD1. This CDR3 has 15 amino acids. Germline trimming cut 7 bases from V and 7 bases from J; bases unmatched to any gene: 8. Germline CDR1 is GTSNPN and CDR2 is SVGIG (reference sequence). The CDR3 sequence is CASRRDRGRNSPLHF. The DNA for the CDR3 is TGTGCCTCCCGCCGGGACAGGGGGCGGAATTCACCCCTCCACTTT.

This chain uses TRBV30 with TRBJ1-5, with D possibly being TRBD1 (6 bases). CDR3 length: 14 residues. Looked up from germline, CDR1 is GTSNPN and CDR2 is SVGIG (reference sequence). V was shortened by 3 bases and J by 6 bases, with 15 bases between the two germline ends. The CDR3 DNA reads TGTGCCTGGAGCCCGAGAGGGGGGGGTCAGCCCCAGCATTTT. Amino acids: CAWSPRGGGQPQHF.

This clone was detected only once. The V gene is TRBV19, the J gene TRBJ2-2; 8 nucleotides align to TRBD2. After removal of 3 bases from V and 2 bases from J, the junction contained 8 bases not matched to a gene. The germline V gene has CDR1 LNHDA and CDR2 SQIVND (reference sequence). The CDR3 loop spans 17 amino acids. CDR3 in DNA: TGTGCCAGTAGTATTATCCAGCGGGGGACAAACACCGGGGAGCTGTTTTTT. It translates to CASSIIQRGTNTGELFF.

The CDR3 is CSERSTDTQYF. CDR3 in DNA: TGCAGTGAGCGGAGCACAGATACGCAGTATTTT. The chain is built from TRBV20-1 and TRBJ2-3, with D tentatively TRBD2 (5 bases). Germline assignment: CDR1 DFQATT and CDR2 SNEGSKA (reference sequence). V was cut by 7 bases and J by 0 bases, with 5 bases left in between. The CDR3 length is 11 residues.

This clone was counted a few times. V usage is TRBV30 and J usage is TRBJ1-5; D might be TRBD1 (5 bases). CDR3 length: 13 amino acids. Between the trimmed V and J ends, which lost 1 base and 5 bases, there was a span of 9 bases. Germline CDR1 GTSNPN, CDR2 SVGIG (reference sequence). In DNA form, the CDR3 reads TGTGCCTGGAGTGGGGGCGGGGATCAGCCCCAGCATTTT. It translates to CAWSGGGDQPQHF.

The chain has TRBV6-5 and TRBJ1-1; D is possibly TRBD1 (6 bases). CDR1 MNHEY and CDR2 SVGAGI come from the germline V gene. The CDR3 extends over 15 amino acids. Between the trimmed V and J ends, which lost 6 bases and 1 base, there was a span of 15 bases. Here the CDR3 reads CASRPRQVSNTEAFF. The CDR3 DNA reads TGTGCCAGCAGGCCCAGACAGGTATCGAACACTGAAGCTTTCTTT.

The gene calls are TRBV2 and TRBJ2-1; D remains unclear. Deletions cut 5 bases from V and 0 bases from J, with 5 bases between. The germline V gene has CDR1 SNHLY and CDR2 FYNNEI. The CDR3 has 13 residues. The CDR3 coding sequence is TGTGCCAGCAGTATAGTCTCCTACAATGAGCAGTTCTTC. It translates to CASSIVSYNEQFF.

This clone has only one observation. The V and J genes are TRBV11-2 and TRBJ2-5; possible D gene TRBD2, 5 bases. Trimming shortened V by 2 bases and J by 3 bases, and 10 bases separated the two germline ends. CDR1 and CDR2 (germline): SGHAT, FQNNGV. This CDR3 has 14 amino acids. For the CDR3, the DNA is TGTGCCAGCAGCTTATCTTACGGGAAAGAGACCCAGTACTTC. Its protein product is CASSLSYGKETQYF.